The present T cell receptor (beta chain) was sequenced within a study of T cell changes during pregnancy in multiple sclerosis (dated by TCRdb to the late 2010s). Describing the broader study: The study examined how the T cell repertoire changed over the course of pregnancy in women with multiple sclerosis.

The CDR3 numbers 15 residues from cysteine through phenylalanine. Solely the CDR3 DNA is kept, with 45 bases framed from the first base. Here V drops 4 bases and J drops 2 bases, and the junction holds 5 bases not matched to any gene. In the germline V gene, CDR1 corresponds to SGHTA and CDR2 to FQGNSA. Libraries were made using the immunoSEQ multiplex PCR assay. The clones in this table, taken by TCRdb from immuneACCESS, are in-frame only. Not every clone is retained; where verified, under half of the shortfall comes from an unresolved V gene, and the cause of the rest is unknown. The sample table contains under 110,000 clones; only one count was recorded for 75% to 95% of them. 1.5% to 2% of the sample rests with the top ten. A note on this clone: Which antigen it targets is not known. No qualities accompany the bases; no much larger clone lies one base away.

This sequence originates from a female donor with multiple sclerosis, enrolled in a pregnancy study. The sequencing used peripheral blood, collected before pregnancy. The chain is encoded by TRBV7-2 joined to TRBJ1-3; 7 nucleotides in the junction match TRBD1. The nucleotide sequence reads TGTGCCAGCAGCTCGACAGGGAACCCTGGAAACACCATATATTTT. Its protein is CASSSTGNPGNTIYF.